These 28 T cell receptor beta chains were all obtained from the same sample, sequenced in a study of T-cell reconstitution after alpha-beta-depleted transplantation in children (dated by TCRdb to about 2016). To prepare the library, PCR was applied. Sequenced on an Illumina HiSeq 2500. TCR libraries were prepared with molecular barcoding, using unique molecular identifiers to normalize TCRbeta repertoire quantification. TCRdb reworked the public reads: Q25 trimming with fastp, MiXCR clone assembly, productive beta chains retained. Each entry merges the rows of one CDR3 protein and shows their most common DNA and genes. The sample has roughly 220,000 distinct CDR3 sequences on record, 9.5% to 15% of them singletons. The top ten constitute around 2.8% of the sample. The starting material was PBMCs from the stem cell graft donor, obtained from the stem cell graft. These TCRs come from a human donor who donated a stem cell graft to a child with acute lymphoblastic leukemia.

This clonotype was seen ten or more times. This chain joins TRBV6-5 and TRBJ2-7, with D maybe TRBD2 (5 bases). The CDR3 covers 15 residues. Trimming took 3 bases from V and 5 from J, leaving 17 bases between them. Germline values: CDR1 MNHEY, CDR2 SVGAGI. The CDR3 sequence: CASSYFPGSTHEQYF. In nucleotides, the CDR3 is TGTGCCAGCAGTTATTTCCCGGGATCAACCCACGAGCAGTACTTC.

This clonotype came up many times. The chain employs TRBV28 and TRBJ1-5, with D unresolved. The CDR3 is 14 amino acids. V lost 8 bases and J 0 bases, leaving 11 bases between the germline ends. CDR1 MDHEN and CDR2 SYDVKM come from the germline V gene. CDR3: CASGIGNSNQPQHF. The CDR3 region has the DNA TGTGCCAGCGGCATTGGGAATAGCAATCAGCCCCAGCATTTT.

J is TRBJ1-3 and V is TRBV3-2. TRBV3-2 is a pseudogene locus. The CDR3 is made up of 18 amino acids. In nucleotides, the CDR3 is TGTGCCTGCACCCTTTCGGAGCTGAGGGAAACATCTGGAAACACCATATATTTT. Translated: CACTLSELRETSGNTIYF.

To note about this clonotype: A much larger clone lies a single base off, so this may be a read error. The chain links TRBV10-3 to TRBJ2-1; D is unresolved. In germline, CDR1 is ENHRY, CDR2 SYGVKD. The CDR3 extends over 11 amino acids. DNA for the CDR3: TGTGCCATCAGTGGGGTGGGTGAGCACTTCTTC. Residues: CAISGVGEHFF.

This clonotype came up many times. The CDR3 nucleotides read TGTGCCAGCAGTTACCCAGGAAACACCATATATTTT. Amino acids: CASSYPGNTIYF. The chain carries TRBV6-6 and TRBJ1-3; no clear D gene. Per the germline V gene, CDR1 is MNHNY and CDR2 is SVGAGI (reference sequence). This CDR3 is built from 12 residues. V lost 2 bases and J lost 4, with 3 bases in between.

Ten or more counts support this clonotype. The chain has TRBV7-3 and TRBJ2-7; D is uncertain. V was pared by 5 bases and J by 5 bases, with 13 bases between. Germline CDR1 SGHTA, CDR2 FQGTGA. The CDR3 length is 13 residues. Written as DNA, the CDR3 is TGTGCCAGCAGCGGCCCGTCAATTAACGAGCAGTACTTC. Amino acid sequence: CASSGPSINEQYF.

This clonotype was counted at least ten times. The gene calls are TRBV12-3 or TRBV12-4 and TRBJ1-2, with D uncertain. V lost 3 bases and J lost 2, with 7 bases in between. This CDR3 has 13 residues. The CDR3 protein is CASSLGSNYGYTF. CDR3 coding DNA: TGTGCCAGCAGTTTGGGCAGCAACTATGGCTACACCTTC.

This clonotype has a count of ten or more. DNA for the CDR3: TGTGCCAGCAGACCCCCGAGTCGGAACACTGAAGCTTTCTTT. Translation gives CASRPPSRNTEAFF. The chain uses TRBV7-9 and TRBJ1-1; D not certain. The CDR3 covers 14 residues. Trimming took off 6 bases at V and 1 base at J, with 12 bases between the two ends. Germline CDR1 reads SEHNR; CDR2 reads FQNEAQ (reference sequence).

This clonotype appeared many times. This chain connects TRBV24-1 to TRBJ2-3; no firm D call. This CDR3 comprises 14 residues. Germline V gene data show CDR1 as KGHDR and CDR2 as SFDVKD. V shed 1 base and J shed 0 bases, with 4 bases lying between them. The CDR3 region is CATSDFSSTDTQYF. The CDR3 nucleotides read TGTGCCACCAGTGATTTTAGCAGCACAGATACGCAGTATTTT.

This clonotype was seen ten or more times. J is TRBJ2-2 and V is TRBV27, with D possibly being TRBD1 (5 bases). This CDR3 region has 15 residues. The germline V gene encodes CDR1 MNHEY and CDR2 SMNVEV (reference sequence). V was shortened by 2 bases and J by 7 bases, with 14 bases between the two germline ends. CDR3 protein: CASSLRAGRNGELFF. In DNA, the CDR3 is TGTGCCAGCAGTTTAAGGGCAGGGCGGAACGGGGAGCTGTTTTTT.

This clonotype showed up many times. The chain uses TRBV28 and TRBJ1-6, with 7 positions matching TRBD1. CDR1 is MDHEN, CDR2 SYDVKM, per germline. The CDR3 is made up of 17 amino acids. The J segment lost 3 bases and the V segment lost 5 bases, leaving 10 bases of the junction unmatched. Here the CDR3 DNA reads TGTGCCAGCAGTCCCCGACCCGGGACAGTCTATAATTCACCCCTCCACTTT. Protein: CASSPRPGTVYNSPLHF.

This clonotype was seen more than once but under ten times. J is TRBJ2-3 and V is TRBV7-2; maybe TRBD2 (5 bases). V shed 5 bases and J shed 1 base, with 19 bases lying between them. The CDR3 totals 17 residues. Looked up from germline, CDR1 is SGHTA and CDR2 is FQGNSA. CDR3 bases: TGTGCCAGCAGCCCCCTCGAGAGGGTCGCGGGCACAGATACGCAGTATTTT. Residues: CASSPLERVAGTDTQYF.

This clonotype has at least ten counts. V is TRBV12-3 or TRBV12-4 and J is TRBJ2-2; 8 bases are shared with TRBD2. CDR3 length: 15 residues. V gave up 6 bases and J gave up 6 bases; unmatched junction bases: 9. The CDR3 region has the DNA TGTGCCAGCAGCCGAGCGGGGGACCTGCCCGGGGAGCTGTTTTTT. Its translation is CASSRAGDLPGELFF.

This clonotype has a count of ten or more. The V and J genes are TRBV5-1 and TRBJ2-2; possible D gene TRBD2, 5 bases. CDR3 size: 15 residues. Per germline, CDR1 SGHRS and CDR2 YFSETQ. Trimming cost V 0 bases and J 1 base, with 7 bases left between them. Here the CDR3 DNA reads TGCGCCAGCAGCTTGGCGGGGAAGAACACCGGGGAGCTGTTTTTT. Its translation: CASSLAGKNTGELFF.

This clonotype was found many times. CDR3: CASSTYGEPVNYGYTF. The DNA for the CDR3 is TGTGCCAGCAGCACCTACGGGGAGCCCGTAAACTATGGCTACACCTTC. This chain links TRBV5-7 with TRBJ1-2; unclear D gene. TRBV5-7 is marked as an open reading frame, function uncertain. This CDR3 comprises 16 residues. V was trimmed by 4 bases and J by 2 bases, leaving 18 bases between them.

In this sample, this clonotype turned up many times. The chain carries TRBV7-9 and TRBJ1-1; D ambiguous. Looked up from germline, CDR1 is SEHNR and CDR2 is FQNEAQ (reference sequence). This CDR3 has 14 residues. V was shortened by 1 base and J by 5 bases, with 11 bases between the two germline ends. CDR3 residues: CASSLDGGVTEAFF. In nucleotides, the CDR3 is TGTGCCAGCAGCTTAGATGGCGGTGTAACTGAAGCTTTCTTT.

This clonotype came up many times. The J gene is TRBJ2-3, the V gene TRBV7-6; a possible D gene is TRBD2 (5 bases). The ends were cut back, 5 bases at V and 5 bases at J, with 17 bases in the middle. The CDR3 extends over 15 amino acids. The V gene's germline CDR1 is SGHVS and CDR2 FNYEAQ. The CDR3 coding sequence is TGTGCCAGCAGCCCTGGACTTGAAGTTGGAGATACGCAGTATTTT. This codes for CASSPGLEVGDTQYF.

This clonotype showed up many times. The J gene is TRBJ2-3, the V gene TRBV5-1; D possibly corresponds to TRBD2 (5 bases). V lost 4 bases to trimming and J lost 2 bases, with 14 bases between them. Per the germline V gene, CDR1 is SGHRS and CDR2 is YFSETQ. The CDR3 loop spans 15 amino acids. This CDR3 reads CASSLSGAITDTQYF. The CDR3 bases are TGCGCCAGCAGCCTCAGCGGAGCGATCACAGATACGCAGTATTTT.

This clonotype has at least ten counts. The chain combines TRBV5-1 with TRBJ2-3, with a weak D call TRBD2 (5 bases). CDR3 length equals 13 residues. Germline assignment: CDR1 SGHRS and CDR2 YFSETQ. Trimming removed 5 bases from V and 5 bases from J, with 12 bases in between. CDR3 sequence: CASRTTLGDTQYF. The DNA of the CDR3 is TGCGCCAGCAGGACTACCCTGGGAGATACGCAGTATTTT.

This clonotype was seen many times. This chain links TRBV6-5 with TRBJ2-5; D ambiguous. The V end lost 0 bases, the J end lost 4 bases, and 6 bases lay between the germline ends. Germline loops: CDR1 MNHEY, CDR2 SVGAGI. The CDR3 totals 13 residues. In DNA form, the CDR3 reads TGTGCCAGCAGTTACTCGTACCCAGAGACCCAGTACTTC. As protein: CASSYSYPETQYF.

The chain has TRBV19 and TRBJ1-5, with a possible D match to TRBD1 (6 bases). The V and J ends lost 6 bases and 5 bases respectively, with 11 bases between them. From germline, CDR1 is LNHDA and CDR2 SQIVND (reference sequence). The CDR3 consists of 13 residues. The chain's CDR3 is CASREQGDQPQHF. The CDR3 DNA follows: TGTGCCAGTAGGGAACAGGGAGATCAGCCCCAGCATTTT.

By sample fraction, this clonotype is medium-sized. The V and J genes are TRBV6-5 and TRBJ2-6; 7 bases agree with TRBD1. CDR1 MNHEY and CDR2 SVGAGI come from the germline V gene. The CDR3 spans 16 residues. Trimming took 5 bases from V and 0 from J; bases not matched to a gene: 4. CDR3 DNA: TGTGCCAGCAGTAGGGACAGCTCCTCTGGGGCCAACGTCCTGACTTTC. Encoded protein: CASSRDSSSGANVLTF.

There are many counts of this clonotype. CDR3 sequence: CAIRDVGQGGSDTQYF. The CDR3 DNA sequence: TGTGCCATCAGAGACGTTGGACAGGGAGGTTCAGATACGCAGTATTTT. This chain links TRBV10-3 with TRBJ2-3; 8 nucleotides align to TRBD1. The CDR3 has 16 amino acids. V trimming: 6 bases; J trimming: 4 bases; junction bases outside the gene matches: 12. Germline loops: CDR1 ENHRY, CDR2 SYGVKD.

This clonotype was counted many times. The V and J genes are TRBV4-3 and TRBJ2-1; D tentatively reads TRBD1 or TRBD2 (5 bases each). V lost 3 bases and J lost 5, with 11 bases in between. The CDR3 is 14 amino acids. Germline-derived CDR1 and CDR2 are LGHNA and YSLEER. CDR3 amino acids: CASSHPGTNNEQFF. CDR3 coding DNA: TGCGCCAGCAGCCACCCGGGGACCAACAATGAGCAGTTCTTC.

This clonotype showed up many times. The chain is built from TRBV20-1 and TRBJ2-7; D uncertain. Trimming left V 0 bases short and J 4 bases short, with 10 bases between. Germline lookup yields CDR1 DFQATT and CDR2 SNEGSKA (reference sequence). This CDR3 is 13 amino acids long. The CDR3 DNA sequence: TGCAGTGCTAGAGATCGAGGTCCATACGAGCAGTACTTC. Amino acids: CSARDRGPYEQYF.

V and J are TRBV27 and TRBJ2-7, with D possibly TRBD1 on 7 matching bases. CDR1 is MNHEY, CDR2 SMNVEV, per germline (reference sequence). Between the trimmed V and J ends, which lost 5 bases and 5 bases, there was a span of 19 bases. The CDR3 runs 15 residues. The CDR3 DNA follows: TGTGCCAGCAGTCTTGCAGGGGGGTTGATCGACGAGCAGTACTTC. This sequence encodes CASSLAGGLIDEQYF.

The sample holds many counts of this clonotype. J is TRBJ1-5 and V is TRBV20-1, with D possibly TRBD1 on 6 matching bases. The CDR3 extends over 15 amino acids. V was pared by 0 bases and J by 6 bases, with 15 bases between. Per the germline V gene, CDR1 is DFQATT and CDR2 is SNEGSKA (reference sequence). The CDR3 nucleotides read TGCAGTGCTAGAGATGGGGGGCAGGGGACTCAGCCCCAGCATTTT. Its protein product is CSARDGGQGTQPQHF.

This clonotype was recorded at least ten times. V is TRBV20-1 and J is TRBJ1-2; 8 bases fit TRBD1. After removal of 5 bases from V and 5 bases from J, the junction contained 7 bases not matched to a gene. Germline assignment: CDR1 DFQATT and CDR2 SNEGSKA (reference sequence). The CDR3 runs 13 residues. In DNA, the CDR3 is TGCAGTGCTTTCAGGGGGCGGGAATATGGCTACACCTTC. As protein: CSAFRGREYGYTF.